What follows are 32 T cell receptor beta chains derived from one specimen sequenced in a study of blood T cell repertoires in COVID-19. Sequenced by immunoSEQ multiplex PCR; TCRdb stores in-frame clones only, minus some. The sample gives roughly 300,000 clones, about nine tenths of which show up once; 8.5% to 12% is in the top ten. Sequenced: PBMCs or T cells enriched from blood (not recorded which). The receptors were sampled from a woman under 30 who had recovered from COVID-19.

This chain joins TRBV2 and TRBJ1-6; 10 bases fit TRBD1. The CDR3 covers 14 residues. Germline trimming cut 5 bases from V and 9 bases from J; bases unmatched to any gene: 4. Germline values: CDR1 SNHLY, CDR2 FYNNEI. The CDR3 DNA reads TGTGCCAGCAGTCCCGGGACAGGGGTTTCACCCCTCCACTTT. As protein: CASSPGTGVSPLHF.

The rearrangement links TRBV3-1 (or the pseudogene TRBV3-2) to TRBJ2-7; D may be TRBD2 (5 bases). The V end lost 1 base, the J end lost 3 bases, and 10 bases lay between the germline ends. Germline V gene data show CDR1 as LGHDT and CDR2 as YNNKEL (reference sequence). The CDR3 loop spans 14 amino acids. CDR3: CASSQAGKNYEQYF. CDR3 bases: TGTGCCAGCAGCCAAGCGGGAAAGAACTACGAGCAGTACTTC.

The genes are TRBV6-5 and TRBJ1-2; no definite D call. This CDR3 is 15 amino acids long. The V end was cut by 6 bases, the J end by 0 bases, with 14 bases between. Germline CDR1 MNHEY, CDR2 SVGAGI. The CDR3 DNA is TGTGCCAGCAGCATGGGAGACCGCCCTAACTATGGCTACACCTTC. It translates to CASSMGDRPNYGYTF.

The chain employs TRBV20-1 and TRBJ2-7, with 8 nucleotides matching TRBD2. The CDR3 loop spans 14 amino acids. The ends lost 3 bases at V and 1 base at J; junction bases unmatched: 5. Per germline, CDR1 DFQATT and CDR2 SNEGSKA (reference sequence). CDR3 amino acids: CSASGAGGSYEQYF. The CDR3 bases are TGCAGTGCTAGTGGCGCGGGAGGTTCCTACGAGCAGTACTTC.

This rearrangement joins TRBV4-1 to TRBJ2-3; the match to TRBD2 covers 11 bases. The V gene end was trimmed by 5 bases and the J gene end by 2 bases; junction bases not matched to a gene: 6. This CDR3 is built from 16 residues. Germline-derived CDR1 and CDR2 are MGHRA and YSYEKL. CDR3 in DNA: TGCGCCAGCAGCTATAGCGGGGGGGCCCCCACAGATACGCAGTATTTT. It is translated as CASSYSGGAPTDTQYF.

The V gene is TRBV6-5, the J gene TRBJ2-7; 9 nucleotides align to TRBD1. Germline-derived CDR1 and CDR2 are MNHEY and SVGAGI. Losses at the gene ends were 2 bases for V and 7 bases for J; bases not matched to a gene: 6. The CDR3 loop spans 14 amino acids. CDR3 amino acids: CASSYGTGGLEQYF. The CDR3 DNA reads as TGTGCCAGCAGTTACGGAACAGGGGGCTTGGAGCAGTACTTC.

The table lists this clone with a few counts. The J gene is TRBJ2-1, the V gene TRBV27, with no clear D. This CDR3 comprises 12 residues. The V gene lost 8 bases and the J gene lost 3 bases, with 8 bases spanning the gap. CDR1 and CDR2 from the germline V gene are MNHEY and SMNVEV (reference sequence). This CDR3 is CASAGSYNEQFF. In DNA form, the CDR3 reads TGTGCCAGCGCCGGTAGCTACAATGAGCAGTTCTTC.

The chain recombines TRBV4-2 with TRBJ2-1, with 7 bases lining up with TRBD2. Trimming removed 3 bases from V and 2 bases from J; junction bases left unmatched: 4. CDR3 length equals 15 residues. Germline CDR1 is LGHNA and CDR2 is YNFKEQ. The CDR3 bases are TGTGCCAGCAGCCAGGATCTAGCGGCCTACAATGAGCAGTTCTTC. This encodes CASSQDLAAYNEQFF.

The chain couples TRBV15 to TRBJ1-4; no firm D call. Trimming took 0 bases from V and 0 from J, leaving 8 bases between them. CDR1 and CDR2 from the germline V gene are LNHNV and YYDKDF (reference sequence). The CDR3 has 16 amino acids. The CDR3 DNA reads TGTGCCACCAGCAGAGATTACGCAGCAACTAATGAAAAACTGTTTTTT. It translates to CATSRDYAATNEKLFF.

The chain is built from TRBV2 and TRBJ1-6, with a tentative D call TRBD1 (5 bases). The germline gives CDR1 SNHLY, CDR2 FYNNEI. Trimming cost V 7 bases and J 5 bases, with 6 bases left between them. This CDR3 spans 12 amino acids. CDR3 residues: CASNRNNSPLHF. The CDR3 DNA reads TGTGCCAGCAACAGGAATAATTCACCCCTCCACTTT.

J is TRBJ1-2 and V is TRBV19; no clear D gene. Per the germline V gene, CDR1 is LNHDA and CDR2 is SQIVND (reference sequence). This CDR3 is built from 11 residues. The V end was cut by 9 bases, the J end by 8 bases, with 13 bases between. Written as DNA, the CDR3 is TGTGCCAGCCGAGGTGGCGGAGGCTACACCTTC. This sequence encodes CASRGGGGYTF.

This clone was observed a few times. CDR3 in amino acids: CATSGRSAGQGGSYNEQFF. CDR3 sequence (DNA): TGTGCCACCAGTGGCAGAAGCGCCGGCCAGGGGGGTTCCTACAATGAGCAGTTCTTC. The genes are TRBV24-1 and TRBJ2-1, with D perhaps TRBD1 (7 bases). Trimming pared 5 bases from V and 1 base from J, leaving 23 bases between. Germline CDR1 and CDR2: KGHDR and SFDVKD. CDR3 length: 19 residues.

The gene calls are TRBV28 and TRBJ1-5; D remains ambiguous. V lost 10 bases and J lost 6, with 16 bases in between. Germline CDR1 and CDR2: MDHEN and SYDVKM. The CDR3 runs 13 residues. Written as DNA, the CDR3 is TGTGCCACCAGCAACGTCCGGGGTCAGCCCCAGCATTTT. Encoded protein: CATSNVRGQPQHF.

This chain links TRBV9 with TRBJ2-3, with D perhaps matching TRBD2 (6 bases). CDR3 length: 14 residues. Trimming pared 4 bases from V and 1 base from J, leaving 10 bases between. Germline V gives CDR1 SGDLS, CDR2 YYNGEE. Here the CDR3 reads CASSLGGGTDTQYF. CDR3 bases: TGTGCCAGCAGCCTCGGAGGGGGCACAGATACGCAGTATTTT.

J is TRBJ2-7 and V is TRBV11-2, with D perhaps TRBD2 (7 bases). V gave up 0 bases and J gave up 0 bases, with 12 bases separating them. The CDR3 contains 16 residues. Germline loops: CDR1 SGHAT, CDR2 FQNNGV. Here the CDR3 reads CASSLEGGHNSYEQYF. The CDR3 DNA reads as TGTGCCAGCAGCTTAGAGGGGGGGCACAACTCCTACGAGCAGTACTTC.

The chain has TRBV3-1 (or the pseudogene TRBV3-2) and TRBJ1-1; D gene unclear. This CDR3 has 13 residues. The V end lost 7 bases, the J end lost 8 bases, and 17 bases lay between the germline ends. From germline, CDR1 is LGHDT and CDR2 YNNKEL (reference sequence). CDR3 nucleotide sequence: TGTGCCAGCACCCACCCAGCGGGAGAGGAAGCTTTCTTT. Protein product: CASTHPAGEEAFF.

This clone was recorded once. The gene calls are TRBV6-1 and TRBJ2-2, with D hard to call. V shed 1 base and J shed 3 bases, with 9 bases lying between them. The CDR3 consists of 15 residues. Germline-derived CDR1 and CDR2 are MNHNS and SASEGT. CDR3 sequence (DNA): TGTGCCAGCAGTGAAGGGCGGTCCCACACCGGGGAGCTGTTTTTT. Protein: CASSEGRSHTGELFF.

J is TRBJ1-1 and V is TRBV7-2, with no clear D. The CDR3 runs to 14 residues. Germline CDR1 SGHTA, CDR2 FQGNSA. V was trimmed by 1 base and J by 4 bases, leaving 10 bases between them. The CDR3 DNA sequence: TGTGCCAGCAGCTTAGATCGGGGTGCCACTGAAGCTTTCTTT. Protein sequence: CASSLDRGATEAFF. Based on the CDR3 plus reference TRBV7-2 and TRBJ1-1, the full variable domain is GAGVSQSPSNKVTEKGKDVELRCDPISGHTALYWYRQSLGQGLEFLIYFQGNSAPDKSGLPSDRFSAERTGGSVSTLTIQRTQQEDSAVYLCASSLDRGATEAFFGQGTRLTVV.

This clone was counted only a few times. The V gene is TRBV4-2, the J gene TRBJ1-6, with D perhaps TRBD1 (6 bases). In germline, CDR1 is LGHNA, CDR2 YNFKEQ. Trimming shortened V by 5 bases and J by 4 bases, and 9 bases separated the two germline ends. This CDR3 is 14 amino acids long. CDR3 amino acids: CASSATGYNSPLHF. The CDR3 coding sequence is TGTGCCAGCAGCGCTACAGGGTATAATTCACCCCTCCACTTT.

The chain carries TRBV30 and TRBJ2-2; 7 nucleotides align to TRBD2. Germline CDR1 GTSNPN, CDR2 SVGIG (reference sequence). V shed 0 bases, J shed 0 bases, and the junction held 7 bases outside the gene matches. This CDR3 has 17 amino acids. CDR3 region: CAWSVRASGPNTGELFF. CDR3 coding DNA: TGTGCCTGGAGTGTACGGGCTAGCGGTCCGAACACCGGGGAGCTGTTTTTT.

The gene calls are TRBV11-2 and TRBJ1-5; unclear D gene. The CDR3 sequence is 13 residues long. Trimming removed 3 bases at V and 9 bases at J, with 12 bases between. CDR1 is SGHAT, CDR2 FQNNGV, per germline. In nucleotides, the CDR3 is TGTGCCAGCAGCTTGGTCGTTGGCGGGCCCCAGCATTTT. Its protein is CASSLVVGGPQHF.

CDR3 protein: CASSAGHLNTEAFF. CDR3 DNA sequence: TGTGCCAGTAGTGCAGGACACTTGAACACTGAAGCTTTCTTT. The rearrangement links TRBV19 to TRBJ1-1; D might be TRBD1 (5 bases). The CDR3 consists of 14 residues. Germline-derived CDR1 and CDR2 are LNHDA and SQIVND (reference sequence). Deletions cut 5 bases from V and 0 bases from J, with 10 bases between.

This chain links TRBV18 with TRBJ1-2; 10 positions agree with TRBD1. The CDR3 totals 17 residues. CDR1 is KGHSH, CDR2 LQKENI, per germline. V shed 3 bases, J shed 0 bases, and the junction held 7 bases outside the gene matches. The CDR3 spells CASSPRQGAIANYGYTF. In DNA, the CDR3 is TGTGCCAGCTCACCCCGACAGGGGGCGATCGCTAACTATGGCTACACCTTC.

The DNA for the CDR3 is TGTGCCAGCAGGGCGGGGGGTGACTATGGCTACACCTTC. It translates to CASRAGGDYGYTF. The V call is TRBV13, the J call TRBJ1-2; possible D gene TRBD1, 5 bases. The CDR3 length is 13 residues. V was pared by 6 bases and J by 3 bases, with 11 bases between. Germline CDR1 reads PRHDT; CDR2 reads FYEKMQ (reference sequence).

The chain employs TRBV5-4 and TRBJ1-1; no clear D gene. This CDR3 is 13 amino acids long. Trimming removed 0 bases at V and 3 bases at J, with 6 bases between. Germline V gives CDR1 SGHNT, CDR2 YYREEE (reference sequence). CDR3: CASSLVRYTEAFF. The CDR3 DNA reads as TGTGCCAGCAGCTTGGTTCGGTACACTGAAGCTTTCTTT.

This chain links TRBV19 with TRBJ1-4; D might be TRBD1 (6 bases). The CDR3 contains 13 residues. The ends were cut back, 4 bases at V and 5 bases at J, with 8 bases in the middle. Germline assignment: CDR1 LNHDA and CDR2 SQIVND (reference sequence). Written as DNA, the CDR3 is TGTGCCAGTAGTAGGGGGCAGAATGAAAAACTGTTTTTT. It translates to CASSRGQNEKLFF. Based on the CDR3 plus reference TRBV19 and TRBJ1-4, the full variable domain is DGGITQSPKYLFRKEGQNVTLSCEQNLNHDAMYWYRQDPGQGLRLIYYSQIVNDFQKGDIAEGYSVSREKKESFPLTVTSAQKNPTAFYLCASSRGQNEKLFFGSGTQLSVL.

This clone was counted a few times. This sequence joins TRBV19 and TRBJ2-6, with 8 bases matching TRBD1. The V segment lost 6 bases and the J segment 4 bases; nucleotides outside the gene matches: 5. The germline CDR1 and CDR2 sequences are LNHDA and SQIVND (reference sequence). The CDR3 is 15 amino acids. The CDR3 nucleotides read TGTGCCAGTAGAAAACAGGGGGACGGGGCCAACGTCCTGACTTTC. Protein sequence: CASRKQGDGANVLTF. Using reference TRBV19 and TRBJ2-6 for the parts outside the CDR3, the full variable domain is DGGITQSPKYLFRKEGQNVTLSCEQNLNHDAMYWYRQDPGQGLRLIYYSQIVNDFQKGDIAEGYSVSREKKESFPLTVTSAQKNPTAFYLCASRKQGDGANVLTFGAGSRLTVL.

The chain employs TRBV2 and TRBJ1-5, with 9 bases fitting TRBD1. After removal of 2 bases from V and 3 bases from J, the junction contained 5 bases not matched to a gene. This CDR3 is 16 amino acids long. Germline CDR1 reads SNHLY; CDR2 reads FYNNEI. CDR3 in DNA: TGTGCCAGCAGTGAAAGGACAGGGGTCTCCAATCAGCCCCAGCATTTT. Translation gives CASSERTGVSNQPQHF.

The chain uses TRBV11-2 and TRBJ1-2; 7 nucleotides line up with TRBD1. Trimming took 5 bases from V and 0 from J; bases not matched to a gene: 3. Germline V gene lookup returns CDR1 SGHAT and CDR2 FQNNGV. The length of the CDR3 is 14 residues. The DNA of the CDR3 is TGTGCCAGCAGCCCCGGGACAGCTAACTATGGCTACACCTTC. It codes for CASSPGTANYGYTF.

V usage is TRBV11-2 and J usage is TRBJ1-1; D uncertain. The CDR3 runs 15 residues. Germline V CDR1 and CDR2: SGHAT, FQNNGV. The ends were cut back, 1 base at V and 1 base at J, with 10 bases in the middle. CDR3 region: CASSLVRGENTEAFF. In nucleotides, the CDR3 is TGTGCCAGCAGCTTAGTCCGCGGGGAGAACACTGAAGCTTTCTTT.

The chain combines TRBV6-1 with TRBJ1-5; tentatively, D is TRBD1 (5 bases). The CDR3 is 18 amino acids. CDR1 is MNHNS, CDR2 SASEGT, per germline. Trimming shortened V by 2 bases and J by 4 bases, and 21 bases separated the two germline ends. The CDR3 loop reads CASSEPWGGRGGNQPQHF. As DNA, the CDR3 is TGTGCCAGCAGTGAACCCTGGGGAGGCCGCGGGGGGAATCAGCCCCAGCATTTT.

J is TRBJ2-3 and V is TRBV5-5; weak D call: TRBD1 (6 bases). The CDR3 is 16 residues long. CDR1 is SGHKS, CDR2 YYEKEE, per germline (reference sequence). The V and J ends lost 2 bases and 6 bases respectively, with 19 bases between them. The CDR3 spells CASSLFYAGAADTQYF. Written as DNA, the CDR3 is TGTGCCAGCAGCTTATTTTATGCAGGGGCGGCGGATACGCAGTATTTT.